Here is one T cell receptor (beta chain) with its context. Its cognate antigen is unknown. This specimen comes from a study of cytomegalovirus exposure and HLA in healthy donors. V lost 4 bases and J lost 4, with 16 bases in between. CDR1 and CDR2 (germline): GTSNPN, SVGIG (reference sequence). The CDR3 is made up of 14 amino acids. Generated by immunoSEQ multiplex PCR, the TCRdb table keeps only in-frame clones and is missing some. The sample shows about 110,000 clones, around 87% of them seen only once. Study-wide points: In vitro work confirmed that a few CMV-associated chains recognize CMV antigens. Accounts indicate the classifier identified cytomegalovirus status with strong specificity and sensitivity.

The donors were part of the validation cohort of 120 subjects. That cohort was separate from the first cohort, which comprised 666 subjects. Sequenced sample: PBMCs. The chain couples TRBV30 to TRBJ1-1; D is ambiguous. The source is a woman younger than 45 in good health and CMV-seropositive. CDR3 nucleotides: TGTGCCTGGAATCTGGGAGGTTTGGCCACTGAAGCTTTCTTT. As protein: CAWNLGGLATEAFF.